This T cell receptor (beta chain) was identified during a study of CD8+ T cells in alopecia areata. For the study at large: Treatment comprised oral tofacitinib, 5 to 10 mg twice daily, in treated patients.

Germline lookup yields CDR1 SGHRS and CDR2 YFSETQ. The CDR3 contains 16 residues. The trim removed 4 bases at V and 4 bases at J, leaving 8 bases unmatched. The sequencing template was cDNA reverse transcribed from extracted RNA. Some clones are missing from TCRdb's copy, which holds only in-frame ones; the method was immunoSEQ multiplex PCR. Here the sample spans fewer than 150,000 clones, roughly 54% being singletons. Specimens obtained from alopecia areata patients comprised lesional scalp punch biopsies and peripheral blood. Sample: CD4+ T cells sorted from blood, taken at week 0. The genes are TRBV5-1 and TRBJ1-6; 7 bases are a match to TRBD1. This TCR was sampled from a human donor with alopecia areata. The CDR3 DNA reads as TGCGCCAGCAGCGAACGACAGGGTCGGTATAATTCACCCCTCCACTTT. Translated, it gives CASSERQGRYNSPLHF.